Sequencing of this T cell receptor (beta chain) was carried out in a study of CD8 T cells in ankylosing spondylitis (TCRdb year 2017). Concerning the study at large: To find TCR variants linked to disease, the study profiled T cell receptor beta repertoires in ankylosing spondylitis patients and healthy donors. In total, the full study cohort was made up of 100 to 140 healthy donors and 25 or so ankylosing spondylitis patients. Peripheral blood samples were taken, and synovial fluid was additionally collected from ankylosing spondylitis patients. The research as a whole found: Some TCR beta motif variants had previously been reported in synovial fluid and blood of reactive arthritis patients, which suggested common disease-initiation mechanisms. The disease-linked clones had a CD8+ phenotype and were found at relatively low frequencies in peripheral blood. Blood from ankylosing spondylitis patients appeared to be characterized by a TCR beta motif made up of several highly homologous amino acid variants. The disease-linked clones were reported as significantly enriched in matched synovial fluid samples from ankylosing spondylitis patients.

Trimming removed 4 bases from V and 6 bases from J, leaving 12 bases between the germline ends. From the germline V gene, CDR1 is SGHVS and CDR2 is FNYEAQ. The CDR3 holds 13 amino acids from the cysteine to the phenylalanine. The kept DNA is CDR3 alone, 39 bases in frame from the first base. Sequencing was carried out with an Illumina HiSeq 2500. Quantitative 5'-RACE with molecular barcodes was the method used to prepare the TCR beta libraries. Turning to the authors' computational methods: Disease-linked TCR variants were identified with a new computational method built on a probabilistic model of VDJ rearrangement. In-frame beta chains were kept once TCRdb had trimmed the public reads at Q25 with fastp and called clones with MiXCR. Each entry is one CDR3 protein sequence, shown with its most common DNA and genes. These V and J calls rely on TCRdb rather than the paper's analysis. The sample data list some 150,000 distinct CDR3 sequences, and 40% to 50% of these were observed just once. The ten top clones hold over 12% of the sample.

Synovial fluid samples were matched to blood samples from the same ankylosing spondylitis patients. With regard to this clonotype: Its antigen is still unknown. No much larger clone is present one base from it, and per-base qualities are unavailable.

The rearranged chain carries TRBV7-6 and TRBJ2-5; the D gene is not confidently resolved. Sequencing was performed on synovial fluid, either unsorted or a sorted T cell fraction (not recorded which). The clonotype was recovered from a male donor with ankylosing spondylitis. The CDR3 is CASSSIHVKTQYF. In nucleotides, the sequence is TGTGCCAGCAGCTCCATACACGTGAAGACCCAGTACTTC.